This T cell receptor beta chain was identified during a study of blood T cell repertoires in COVID-19. Turning to the study itself: T cells, B-cell-depleted T cells, or PBMCs provided the cDNA or gDNA that served as material.

This clone was counted between two and nine times. CDR3 length: 14 residues. V was trimmed by 4 bases and J by 3 bases, leaving 12 bases between them. Per germline, CDR1 LGHDT and CDR2 YNNKEL (reference sequence). Authors' processing steps: Reference gene primer amplification yielded estimated nucleated cell counts. TCRdb's copy holds only in-frame clones and misses some; the assay was immunoSEQ multiplex PCR. V and J calls and clone size are as listed in that table; D and trimming were resolved from the DNA. The sample lists 210,000 or so clones; more than 70% were seen once. The rearrangement uses TRBV3-1 (or the pseudogene TRBV3-2) and TRBJ1-1, with no clear D. This receptor was obtained from a woman between 40 and 55 years old with acute COVID-19. Material: PBMCs or T cells enriched from blood (not recorded which). The CDR3 nucleotides read TGTGCCAGCAGCCCCGCGCCCAGGCACACTGAAGCTTTCTTT. Translating gives CASSPAPRHTEAFF.